This TCR beta chain is from a study of shared clonotypes between healthy human individuals (dated by TCRdb to between 2020 and 2021). Some background on the complete study: The cohort comprised a couple of women and a few men aged 18 to 49 years. For each donor, CD4 naive and CD4 memory were each given three plates, CD8 naive was given two plates, and CD8 memory was given one plate. To estimate repertoire size and how much clonotype sharing occurs between individuals, the study deeply sequenced the blood TCR repertoires of five healthy adults. Libraries were prepared and TCR repertoires were sequenced by different laboratories using diverse techniques, in order to increase sequencing depth and limit assay-specific biases. Leukapheresis yielded between about 0.85 and 10 billion PBMCs per donor.

The donors were healthy, HIV-negative adults with no recently reported acute infections or vaccinations. Only Caucasian adults living in Nashville, Tennessee, USA were represented among the donors. Magnetic negative selection was used to enrich CD4+ T cells, after which naive cells were positively selected on CD45RA and the negative fraction became the memory subset. After blood collection by leukapheresis, PBMCs were isolated using Ficoll-Histopaque density gradient centrifugation and then cryopreserved in the vapor phase of liquid nitrogen. Analytical flow cytometry was used to check the purity and quantity of every magnetically sorted T cell population. Genomic DNA was isolated from every sorted fraction and measured by UV absorbance on a Nanodrop 2000c. In its sample, this clone was seen once. The clone's antigen remains unknown. One base away there is no much larger clone; base qualities are not given.

Overall study results and their limits: Even with the large sequencing depth, rarefaction of the sorted-subset datasets indicated that sequencing was incomplete. Based on pairwise subsampling, the degree of clonotype sharing among donors was expected to be affected by sequencing depth. When a handful of donors were compared, the shared fraction of clonotypes was 5% to 6.5% for naive CD4, around 3.6% for naive CD8, 2.3% for memory CD4, and 0.3% to 0.5% for memory CD8. Naive subsets generally had larger estimated clonotype richness than memory subsets did. The small number of donors limited the genetic and exposure-history diversity represented. Higher generation probabilities were observed for clonotypes shared by all four sorted-subset donors than for non-shared clonotypes. Sampling was limited to blood, and TCR repertoires in tissue likely differ from TCR repertoires in blood.

Using the deep immunoSEQ assay, multiplex PCR amplified TCR CDR3 regions from genomic DNA. Extracted genomic DNA from each cell subset was spread evenly across all wells of several immunoSEQ 96-well plates, with each plate serving as a replicate. Each replicate PCR for sorted subsets received 200 ng genomic DNA, equal to tens of thousands of T cell genomes. Purified libraries were measured with a Qubit 3.0 fluorometer, size-checked on a Bioanalyzer 2100, and measured again with the KAPA Library Quantification kit. Every immunoSEQ 96-well plate was sequenced on a dedicated single-read 150-cycle Illumina NextSeq 550 flow cell. The authors processed their data as follows. Because the immunoSEQ output included only junctional sequences and no quality scores, the filtering could not be the same as the filtering used for full-length reads. To assign V/J genes and CDR3, sequences were annotated against IMGT germline references using PyIR, a Python wrapper for IgBLAST v1.9. Any read was removed if the V/J assignment was weak (E-value above 1e-6), the CDR3 was missing, or the read contained stop codons, out-of-frame junctions, or ambiguous translated residues. V3J clonotypes were defined as sequences sharing an identical inferred V gene, J gene, and CDR3 amino acid sequence. Percentage overlap between repertoires was calculated by dividing the number of shared unique clonotypes by the size of the smaller repertoire. Repertoire richness was assessed with RTK rarefaction, the Chao1 estimator, and Recon v2.1 estimates of unobserved clonotypes. For all TCRbeta clonotypes obtained by the gDNA method from a few donors, generation probabilities were computed with OLGA. Held by TCRdb, this immuneACCESS table contains in-frame sequences only and omits some clones. Under half of the omission traces to an unresolved V gene where checked; the cause of the rest is unknown. V, J and clone size derive from that table, while D and trimming were established from the DNA sequence. This sample has around 2,000,000 clones in its table, and 85% to 95% of those were observed once. The ten most abundant clones make up approximately 0.13% of the sample.

CDR1 and CDR2 were assigned from the germline V gene as MNHEY and SVGAGI. Trimming removed 7 bases from V and 7 bases from J; the gene matches leave 4 bases unexplained. The CDR3 runs 11 amino acids, cysteine and phenylalanine included. This entry keeps only the CDR3 DNA: 33 bases, framed from base 1. Sequenced: naive CD4+ T cells sorted from blood. This sample's cell subset or site label indicates: CD45RA+ positively selected. This sequence uses TRBV6-5 and TRBJ2-7, with 7 middle bases fitting TRBD1. This TCR was recovered from a man younger than 35 in good health. The encoded CDR3 is CASKRGQEQYF. The DNA reads as follows: TGTGCCAGCAAGAGGGGGCAAGAGCAGTACTTC.